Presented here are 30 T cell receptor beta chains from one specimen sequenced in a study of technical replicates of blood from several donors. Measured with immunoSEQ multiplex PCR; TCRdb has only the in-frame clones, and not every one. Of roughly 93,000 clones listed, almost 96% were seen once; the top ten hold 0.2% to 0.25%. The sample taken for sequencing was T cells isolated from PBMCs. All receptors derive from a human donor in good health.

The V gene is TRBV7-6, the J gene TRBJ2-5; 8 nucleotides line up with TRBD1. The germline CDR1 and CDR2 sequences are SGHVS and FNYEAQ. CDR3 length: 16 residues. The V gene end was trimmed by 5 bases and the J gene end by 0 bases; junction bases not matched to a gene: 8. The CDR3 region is CASSTRTGPYQETQYF. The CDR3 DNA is TGTGCCAGCAGCACGCGGACAGGGCCGTACCAAGAGACCCAGTACTTC. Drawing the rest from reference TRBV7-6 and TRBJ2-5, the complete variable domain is GAGVSQSPRYKVTKRGQDVALRCDPISGHVSLYWYRQALGQGPEFLTYFNYEAQQDKSGLPNDRFSAERPEGSISTLTIQRTEQRDSAMYRCASSTRTGPYQETQYFGPGTRLLVL.

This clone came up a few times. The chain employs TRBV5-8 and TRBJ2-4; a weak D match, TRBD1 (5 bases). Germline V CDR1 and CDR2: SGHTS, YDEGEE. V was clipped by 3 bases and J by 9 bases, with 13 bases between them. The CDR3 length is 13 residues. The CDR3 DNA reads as TGTGCCAGCAGCTCCCAGATCCAGGGCATTCAGTACTTC. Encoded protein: CASSSQIQGIQYF.

CDR3 bases: TGTGCCAGCAGATTTACCGGGACTCAGTCCTACAATGAGCAGTTCTTC. Translating it yields CASRFTGTQSYNEQFF. The chain couples TRBV28 to TRBJ2-1, with D tentatively TRBD2 (6 bases). Germline V lookup: CDR1 MDHEN, CDR2 SYDVKM. Trimming took off 6 bases at V and 1 base at J, with 16 bases between the two ends. The CDR3 contains 16 residues. Looking up the rest from reference TRBV28 and TRBJ2-1 gives the full variable domain: DVKVTQSSRYLVKRTGEKVFLECVQDMDHENMFWYRQDPGLGLRLIYFSYDVKMKEKGDIPEGYSVSREKKERFSLILESASTNQTSMYLCASRFTGTQSYNEQFFGPGTRLTVL.

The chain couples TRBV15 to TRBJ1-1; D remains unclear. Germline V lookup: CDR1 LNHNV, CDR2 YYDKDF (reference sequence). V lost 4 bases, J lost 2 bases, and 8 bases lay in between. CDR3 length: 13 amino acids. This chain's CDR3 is CATSMPGNTEAFF. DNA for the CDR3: TGTGCCACCAGCATGCCGGGTAACACTGAAGCTTTCTTT.

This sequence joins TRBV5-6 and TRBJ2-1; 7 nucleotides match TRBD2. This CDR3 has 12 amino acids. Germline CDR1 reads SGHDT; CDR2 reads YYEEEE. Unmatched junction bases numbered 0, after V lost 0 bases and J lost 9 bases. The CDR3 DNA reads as TGTGCCAGCAGCTTGGGGGGGGGTGAGCAGTTCTTC. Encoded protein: CASSLGGGEQFF.

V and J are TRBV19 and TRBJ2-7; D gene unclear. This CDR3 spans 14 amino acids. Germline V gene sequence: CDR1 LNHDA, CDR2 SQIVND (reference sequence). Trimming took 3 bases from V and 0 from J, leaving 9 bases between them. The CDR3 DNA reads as TGTGCCAGTAGTATTGCTAGTTCCTCCTACGAGCAGTACTTC. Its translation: CASSIASSSYEQYF.

The CDR3 nucleotides are TGTGCCAGCAGCTTAGTCCCCGGGGGGGAAGGCAATGAGCAGTTCTTC. Protein: CASSLVPGGEGNEQFF. The chain links TRBV7-9 to TRBJ2-1; TRBD2 matches 8 bases. Germline V gene data show CDR1 as SEHNR and CDR2 as FQNEAQ (reference sequence). V shed 1 base and J 6 bases; nucleotides not matched to a gene: 8. The CDR3 sequence is 16 residues long.

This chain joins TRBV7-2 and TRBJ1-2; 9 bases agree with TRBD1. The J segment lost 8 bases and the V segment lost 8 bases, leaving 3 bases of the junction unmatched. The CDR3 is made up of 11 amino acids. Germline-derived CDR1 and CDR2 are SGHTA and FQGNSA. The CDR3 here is CASGTGKGYTF. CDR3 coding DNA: TGTGCCAGCGGGACAGGGAAAGGCTACACCTTC.

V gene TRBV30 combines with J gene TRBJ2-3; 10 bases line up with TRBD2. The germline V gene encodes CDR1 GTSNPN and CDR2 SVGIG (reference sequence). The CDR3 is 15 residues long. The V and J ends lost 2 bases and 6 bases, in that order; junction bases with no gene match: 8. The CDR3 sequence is CAWSFASGGWDTQYF. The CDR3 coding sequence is TGTGCCTGGAGTTTTGCTAGCGGGGGTTGGGATACGCAGTATTTT.

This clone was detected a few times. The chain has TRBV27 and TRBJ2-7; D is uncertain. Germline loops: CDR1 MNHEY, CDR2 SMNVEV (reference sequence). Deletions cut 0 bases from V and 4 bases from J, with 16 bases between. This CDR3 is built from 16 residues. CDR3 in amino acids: CASSLSTVGPYYEQYF. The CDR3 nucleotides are TGTGCCAGCAGTTTATCCACAGTGGGCCCGTATTACGAGCAGTACTTC.

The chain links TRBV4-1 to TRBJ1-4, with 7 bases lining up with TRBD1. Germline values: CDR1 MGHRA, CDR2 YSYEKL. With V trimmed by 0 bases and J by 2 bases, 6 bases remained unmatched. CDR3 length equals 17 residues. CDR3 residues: CASSQDDVTGTNEKLFF. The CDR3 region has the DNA TGCGCCAGCAGCCAAGATGATGTGACAGGGACTAATGAAAAACTGTTTTTT.

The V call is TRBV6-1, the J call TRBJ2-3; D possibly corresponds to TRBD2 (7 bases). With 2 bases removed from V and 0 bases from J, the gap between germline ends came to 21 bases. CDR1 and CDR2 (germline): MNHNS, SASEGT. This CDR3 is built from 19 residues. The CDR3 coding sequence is TGTGCCAGCAGTGAAAACTACGGGGGGACATTCAGAAGCACAGATACGCAGTATTTT. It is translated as CASSENYGGTFRSTDTQYF.

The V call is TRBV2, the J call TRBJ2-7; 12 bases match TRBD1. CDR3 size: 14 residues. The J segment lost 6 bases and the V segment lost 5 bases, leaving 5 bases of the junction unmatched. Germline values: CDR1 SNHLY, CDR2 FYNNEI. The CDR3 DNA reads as TGTGCCAGCAGTTACGGGACAGGGGGCTCCGAGCAGTACTTC. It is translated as CASSYGTGGSEQYF.

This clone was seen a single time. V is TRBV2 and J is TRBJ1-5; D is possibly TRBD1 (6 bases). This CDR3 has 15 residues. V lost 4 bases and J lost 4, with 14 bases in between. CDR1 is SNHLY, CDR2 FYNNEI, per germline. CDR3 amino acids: CASSADPGANQPQHF. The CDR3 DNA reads TGTGCCAGCAGTGCGGACCCAGGGGCAAATCAGCCCCAGCATTTT.

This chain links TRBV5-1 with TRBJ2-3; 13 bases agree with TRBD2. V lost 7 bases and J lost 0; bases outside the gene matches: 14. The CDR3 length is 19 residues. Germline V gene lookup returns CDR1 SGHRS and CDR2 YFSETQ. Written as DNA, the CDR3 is TGCGCCAGCGGGGGGGAGCGGACTAGCGGGAGCCTAAGCACAGATACGCAGTATTTT. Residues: CASGGERTSGSLSTDTQYF. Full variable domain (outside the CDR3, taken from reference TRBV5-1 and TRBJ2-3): KAGVTQTPRYLIKTRGQQVTLSCSPISGHRSVSWYQQTPGQGLQFLFEYFSETQRNKGNFPGRFSGRQFSNSRSEMNVSTLELGDSALYLCASGGERTSGSLSTDTQYFGPGTRLTVL.

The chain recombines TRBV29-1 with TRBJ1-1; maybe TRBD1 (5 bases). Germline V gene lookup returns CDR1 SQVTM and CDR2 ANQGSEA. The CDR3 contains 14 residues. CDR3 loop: CTPRGEGLNTEAFF. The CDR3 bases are TGCACCCCTCGGGGGGAAGGGCTGAACACTGAAGCTTTCTTT.

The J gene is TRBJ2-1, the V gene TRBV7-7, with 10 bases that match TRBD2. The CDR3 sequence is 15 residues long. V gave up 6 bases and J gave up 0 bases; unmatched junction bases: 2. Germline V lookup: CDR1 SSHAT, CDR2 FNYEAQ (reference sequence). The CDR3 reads CASSPSGSSYNEQFF. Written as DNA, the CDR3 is TGTGCCAGCAGTCCTAGCGGGAGCTCCTACAATGAGCAGTTCTTC.

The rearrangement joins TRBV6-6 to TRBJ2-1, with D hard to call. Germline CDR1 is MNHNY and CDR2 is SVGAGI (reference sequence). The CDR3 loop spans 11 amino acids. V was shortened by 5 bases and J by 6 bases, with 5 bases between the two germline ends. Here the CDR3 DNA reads TGTGCCAGCAGTAGCCCCAATGAGCAGTTCTTC. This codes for CASSSPNEQFF.

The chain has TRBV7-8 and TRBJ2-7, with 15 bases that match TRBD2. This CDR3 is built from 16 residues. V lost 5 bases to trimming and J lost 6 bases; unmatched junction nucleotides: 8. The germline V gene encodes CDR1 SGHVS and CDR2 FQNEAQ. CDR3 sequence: CASSLSGTSGRTEQYF. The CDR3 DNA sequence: TGTGCCAGCAGCCTCTCCGGGACTAGCGGGAGGACCGAGCAGTACTTC.

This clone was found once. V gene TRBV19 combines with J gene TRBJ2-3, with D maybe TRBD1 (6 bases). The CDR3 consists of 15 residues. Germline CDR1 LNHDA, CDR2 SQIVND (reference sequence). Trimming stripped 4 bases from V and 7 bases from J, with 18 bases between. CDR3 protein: CASSTLGQGMNTQYF. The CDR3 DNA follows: TGTGCCAGTAGTACCTTAGGGCAGGGGATGAATACGCAGTATTTT. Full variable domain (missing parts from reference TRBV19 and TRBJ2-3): DGGITQSPKYLFRKEGQNVTLSCEQNLNHDAMYWYRQDPGQGLRLIYYSQIVNDFQKGDIAEGYSVSREKKESFPLTVTSAQKNPTAFYLCASSTLGQGMNTQYFGPGTRLTVL.

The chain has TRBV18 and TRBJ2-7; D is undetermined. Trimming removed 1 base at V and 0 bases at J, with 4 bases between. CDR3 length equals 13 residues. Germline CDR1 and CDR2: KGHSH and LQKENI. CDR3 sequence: CASSPLNSYEQYF. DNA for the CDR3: TGTGCCAGCTCACCACTAAACTCCTACGAGCAGTACTTC.

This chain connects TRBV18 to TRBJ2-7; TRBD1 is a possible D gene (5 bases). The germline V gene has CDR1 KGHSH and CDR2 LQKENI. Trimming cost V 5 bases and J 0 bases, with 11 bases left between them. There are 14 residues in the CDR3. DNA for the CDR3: TGTGCCAGCTCAATTTCGGACACCTCCTACGAGCAGTACTTC. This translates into CASSISDTSYEQYF.

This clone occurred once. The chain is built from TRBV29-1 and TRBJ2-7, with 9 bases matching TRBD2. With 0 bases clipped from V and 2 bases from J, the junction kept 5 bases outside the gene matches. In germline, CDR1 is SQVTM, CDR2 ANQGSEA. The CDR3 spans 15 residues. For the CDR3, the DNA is TGCAGCGTTGAAGATCAGACTAGCGGCACCTACGAGCAGTACTTC. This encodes CSVEDQTSGTYEQYF.

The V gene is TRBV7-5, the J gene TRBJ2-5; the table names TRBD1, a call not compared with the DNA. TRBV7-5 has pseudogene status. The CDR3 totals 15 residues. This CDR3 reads CVRGIHRTGQETQYF. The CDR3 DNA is TGTGTCAGAGGGATTCATCGGACAGGTCAAGAGACCCAGTACTTC.

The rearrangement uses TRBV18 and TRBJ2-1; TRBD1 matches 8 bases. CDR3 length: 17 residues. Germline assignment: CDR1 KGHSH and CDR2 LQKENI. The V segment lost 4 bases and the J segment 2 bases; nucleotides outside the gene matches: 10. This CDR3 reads CASSLDSGTGTYNEQFF. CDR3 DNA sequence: TGTGCCAGCTCACTGGACTCCGGGACAGGAACCTACAATGAGCAGTTCTTC.

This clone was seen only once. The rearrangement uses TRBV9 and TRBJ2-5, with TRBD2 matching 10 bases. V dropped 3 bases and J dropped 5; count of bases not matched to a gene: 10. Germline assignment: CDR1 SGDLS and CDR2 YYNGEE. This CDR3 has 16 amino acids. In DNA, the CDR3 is TGTGCCAGCAGCGCGTCTAGCGGGAGAGACTGGGAGACCCAGTACTTC. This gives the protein CASSASSGRDWETQYF.

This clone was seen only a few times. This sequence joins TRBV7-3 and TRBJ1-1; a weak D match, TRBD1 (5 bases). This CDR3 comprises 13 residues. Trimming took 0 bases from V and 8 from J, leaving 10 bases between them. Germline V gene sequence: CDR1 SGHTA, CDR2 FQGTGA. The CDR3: CASSLTGGWEAFF. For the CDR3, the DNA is TGTGCCAGCAGCTTAACCGGGGGGTGGGAAGCTTTCTTT. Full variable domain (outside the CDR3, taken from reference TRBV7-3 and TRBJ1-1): GAGVSQTPSNKVTEKGKYVELRCDPISGHTALYWYRQSLGQGPEFLIYFQGTGAADDSGLPNDRFFAVRPEGSVSTLKIQRTERGDSAVYLCASSLTGGWEAFFGQGTRLTVV.

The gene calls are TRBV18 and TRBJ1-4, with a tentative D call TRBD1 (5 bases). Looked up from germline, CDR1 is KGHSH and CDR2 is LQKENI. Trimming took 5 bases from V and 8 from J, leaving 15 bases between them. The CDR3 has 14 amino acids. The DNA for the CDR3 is TGTGCCAGCTCATTCGGACAAGTGGGGGAAAAACTGTTTTTT. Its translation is CASSFGQVGEKLFF.

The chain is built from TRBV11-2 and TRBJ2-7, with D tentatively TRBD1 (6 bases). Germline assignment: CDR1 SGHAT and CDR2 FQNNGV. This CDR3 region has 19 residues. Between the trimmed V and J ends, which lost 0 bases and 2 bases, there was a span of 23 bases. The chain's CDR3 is CASSLEFRGVRDGTYEQYF. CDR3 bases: TGTGCCAGCAGCTTAGAGTTCAGGGGTGTACGGGATGGAACCTACGAGCAGTACTTC. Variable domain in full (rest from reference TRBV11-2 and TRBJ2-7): EAGVAQSPRYKIIEKRQSVAFWCNPISGHATLYWYQQILGQGPKLLIQFQNNGVVDDSQLPKDRFSAERLKGVDSTLKIQPAKLEDSAVYLCASSLEFRGVRDGTYEQYFGPGTRLTVT.

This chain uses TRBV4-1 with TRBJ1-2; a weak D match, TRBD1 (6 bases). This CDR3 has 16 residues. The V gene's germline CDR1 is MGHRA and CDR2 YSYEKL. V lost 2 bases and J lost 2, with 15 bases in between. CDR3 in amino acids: CASSQPTTGTNYGYTF. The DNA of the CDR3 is TGCGCCAGCAGCCAACCCACTACAGGGACGAACTATGGCTACACCTTC.